What follows describes a single TCR beta chain. Original methodology: Reference gene primer amplification gave nucleated cell count estimates. Here immunoSEQ multiplex PCR was the method, and the copy in TCRdb shows in-frame clones only, minus some. V, J and clone size reflect that table, while D and trimming were determined from the DNA. Of 150,000 to 200,000 clones detected, more than 65% appear once; the ten largest clones hold approximately 2.4%. The record originates from a study of blood T cell repertoires in COVID-19. This CDR3 comprises 15 residues. The J segment lost 0 bases and the V segment lost 5 bases, leaving 5 bases of the junction unmatched. Germline V gives CDR1 SGHTA, CDR2 FQGNSA.

The clonotype was recovered from a human donor with acute or convalescent COVID-19. The donor label of this sample is uncertain. The chain combines TRBV7-2 with TRBJ2-7; 9 bases fit TRBD2. Sequenced input: peripheral blood. As DNA, the CDR3 is TGTGCCAGCAGCCGGACTAGCGATCGCTCCTACGAGCAGTACTTC. Protein: CASSRTSDRSYEQYF. The full variable domain, completed using reference TRBV7-2 and TRBJ2-7, is GAGVSQSPSNKVTEKGKDVELRCDPISGHTALYWYRQSLGQGLEFLIYFQGNSAPDKSGLPSDRFSAERTGGSVSTLTIQRTQQEDSAVYLCASSRTSDRSYEQYFGPGTRLTVT.